This is a list of T cell receptor beta chains from one sample in a study of blood T cell repertoires in COVID-19. Only in-frame clones appear in the TCRdb table, and some are missing; sequencing was by immunoSEQ multiplex PCR. The table lists 40,000 to 60,000 clones, around 85% of them singletons. Input material: peripheral blood. These receptors all come from a man between 45 and 60 years old with active COVID-19. Each CDR3 is given with its conserved first and last residue. D genes are given only for firm matches. The size entry is marked missing in some rows and otherwise reads once, few, many or a size class.

abundance: few; j_gene: TRBJ2-7; v_gene: TRBV5-1; d_gene: .; CDR3nt: TGCGCCAGCAGCCTGGAGGGGCCTCATTACGAGCAGTACTTC; CDR3aa: CASSLEGPHYEQYF
abundance: .; j_gene: TRBJ2-1; v_gene: TRBV11-3; d_gene: TRBD1; CDR3nt: TGTGCCAGCAGCTTAGCAGGGGGCTTCGGCAATGAGCAGTTCTTC; CDR3aa: CASSLAGGFGNEQFF
abundance: .; j_gene: TRBJ1-4; v_gene: TRBV3-1/TRBV3-2; d_gene: .; CDR3nt: TGTGCCAGCAGCCAAGATCGGCACGCCGGGTCGGATGAAAAACTGTTTTTT; CDR3aa: CASSQDRHAGSDEKLFF
abundance: .; j_gene: TRBJ1-2; v_gene: TRBV19; d_gene: .; CDR3nt: TGTGCCAGTAGTATTCTAGCTAACTATGGCTACACCTTC; CDR3aa: CASSILANYGYTF
abundance: few; j_gene: TRBJ1-4; v_gene: TRBV29-1; d_gene: .; CDR3nt: TGCAGCGTTGAAGATGCGGGGGCAAAACTGTTTTTT; CDR3aa: CSVEDAGAKLFF
abundance: .; j_gene: TRBJ2-7; v_gene: TRBV5-4; d_gene: .; CDR3nt: TGTGCCAGCAGCACTCGGACAGCTAACTACGAGCAGTACTTC; CDR3aa: CASSTRTANYEQYF
abundance: .; j_gene: TRBJ1-6; v_gene: TRBV21-1; d_gene: .; CDR3nt: TGTGCCAGCAGCGGAGGGACAGACTCACCCCTCCACTTT; CDR3aa: CASSGGTDSPLHF
abundance: .; j_gene: TRBJ2-6; v_gene: TRBV5-4; d_gene: TRBD1; CDR3nt: TGTGCCAGCAGCTCAGGGGGCTCTGGGGCCAACGTCCTGACTTTC; CDR3aa: CASSSGGSGANVLTF
abundance: .; j_gene: TRBJ1-6; v_gene: TRBV3-1/TRBV3-2; d_gene: .; CDR3nt: TGTGCCAGCAGCCAAGTTAGGGGAGGCTCACCCCTCCACTTT; CDR3aa: CASSQVRGGSPLHF
abundance: .; j_gene: TRBJ1-5; v_gene: TRBV5-1; d_gene: TRBD1; CDR3nt: TGCGCCAGCAGCCCGCGGACAGGGGGCGAACAGCCCCAGCATTTT; CDR3aa: CASSPRTGGEQPQHF
abundance: .; j_gene: TRBJ2-7; v_gene: TRBV7-8; d_gene: TRBD1; CDR3nt: TGTGCCAGCAGCTTAAACCCAGGGGGCCTAGACGAGCAGTACTTC; CDR3aa: CASSLNPGGLDEQYF
abundance: .; j_gene: TRBJ2-7; v_gene: TRBV5-4; d_gene: TRBD1; CDR3nt: TGTGCCAGCAGAAACAGGGGTACCTACGAGCAGTACTTC; CDR3aa: CASRNRGTYEQYF
abundance: .; j_gene: TRBJ2-2; v_gene: TRBV11-3; d_gene: TRBD1; CDR3nt: TGTGCCAGCAGCTCGTCCGGGACAGCGTACACCGGGGAGCTGTTTTTT; CDR3aa: CASSSSGTAYTGELFF
abundance: few; j_gene: TRBJ2-2; v_gene: TRBV6-5; d_gene: TRBD2; CDR3nt: TGTGCCAGCAGCCACGGGACTATTGGCGGGGAGCTGTTTTTT; CDR3aa: CASSHGTIGGELFF
abundance: .; j_gene: TRBJ2-5; v_gene: TRBV12-5; d_gene: TRBD2; CDR3nt: TGTGCTAGTGGTTTGCAAAGACTAGCGGGGTCCGGGGAGACCCAGTACTTC; CDR3aa: CASGLQRLAGSGETQYF
abundance: .; j_gene: TRBJ1-4; v_gene: TRBV7-2; d_gene: .; CDR3nt: TGTGCCAGCAGCCATCAAATTCAGGGGAAGGATGAAAAACTGTTTTTT; CDR3aa: CASSHQIQGKDEKLFF